This TCR beta chain came from a study of blood T cells in healthy people across ages. Study conclusions and caveats: Age advanced and TCR beta diversity per million T cells fell, roughly linearly.

The V end was cut by 6 bases, the J end by 4 bases, with 9 bases between. This CDR3 is built from 11 residues. CDR1 DFQATT and CDR2 SNEGSKA come from the germline V gene (reference sequence). A sample-barcoded 5' primer and a J-beta primer mix were used in a second PCR of roughly 6 to 11 cycles. TCRdb re-derived calls from the 5' RACE reads in MiXCR, one entry per CDR3 protein. The table lists roughly 930,000 distinct CDR3 sequences, roughly 48% of them singletons. With respect to this clonotype: Its target is not known.

The TCR comes from a man younger than 40 in good health. The rearrangement links TRBV20-1 to TRBJ1-2, with D unclear. Sequenced input: blood. The DNA for the CDR3 is TGCAGTGCCCCGAATCCCTATGGCTACACCTTC. The encoded protein is CSAPNPYGYTF.